The rows below give T cell receptor beta chains drawn from one sample of a study of cytomegalovirus exposure and HLA in healthy donors. Method: immunoSEQ multiplex PCR; TCRdb's copy keeps in-frame clones and lacks some. The data show around 150,000 clones, 95% to 96% seen once. Input material: PBMCs. The source is a young woman in good health and CMV-seronegative. Both conserved end residues are part of each CDR3. A D gene is named only where the DNA matches it firmly. Size is omitted from some rows. Given values are once, few, many or a class for expanded clones.

d_call j_call v_call clone_size cdr3_aa cdr3_nt
- TRBJ1-1 TRBV5-3 - CARSMRRPGGAQDTEAFF TGTGCCAGAAGCATGCGAAGGCCTGGGGGGGCGCAGGACACTGAAGCTTTCTTT
- TRBJ2-2 TRBV5-6 once CASSSGPRGTGELFF TGTGCCAGCAGCTCGGGGCCGCGGGGAACCGGGGAGCTGTTTTTT
- TRBJ2-5 TRBV5-4 - CASSPGGYQETQYF TGTGCCAGCAGCCCCGGCGGATACCAAGAGACCCAGTACTTC
- TRBJ2-7 TRBV15 - CATSRDLPRGTSPYEQYF TGTGCCACCAGCAGAGATCTCCCCCGAGGGACATCCCCCTACGAGCAGTACTTC
TRBD1 TRBJ1-2 TRBV7-9 - CASSLGGQGAVYGYTF TGTGCCAGCAGCTTAGGGGGGCAGGGGGCCGTCTATGGCTACACCTTC
TRBD2 TRBJ2-5 TRBV9 - CASSDPKAGGLQETQYF TGTGCCAGCAGCGACCCCAAGGCGGGGGGGCTCCAAGAGACCCAGTACTTC
TRBD1 TRBJ2-1 TRBV19 - CASSIKTGACVF TGTGCCAGTAGTATTAAGACAGGGGCCTGCGTCTTC
- TRBJ2-2 TRBV9 - CASSVGARDTGELFF TGTGCCAGCAGCGTAGGGGCCAGAGACACCGGGGAGCTGTTTTTT
- TRBJ1-6 TRBV9 - CASSSSGTADSPLHF TGTGCCAGCAGCTCCTCCGGGACTGCTGATTCACCCCTCCACTTT
TRBD2 TRBJ2-7 TRBV6-5 - CASSPLRGAYEQYF TGTGCCAGCAGTCCCCTTCGGGGGGCCTACGAGCAGTACTTC
- TRBJ1-2 TRBV7-9 - CASSPTGNDNGYTF TGTGCCAGCAGCCCTACCGGGAACGATAATGGCTACACCTTC
- TRBJ1-1 TRBV6-1 - CASSPRRGGTEAFF TGTGCCAGCAGTCCCCGTCGAGGTGGCACTGAAGCTTTCTTT
TRBD2 TRBJ2-5 TRBV5-5 - CASSRFGGGQETQYF TGTGCCAGCAGCCGATTTGGGGGGGGACAAGAGACCCAGTACTTC
- TRBJ1-3 TRBV10-3 - CAISESGGGNTIYF TGTGCCATCAGTGAATCGGGAGGCGGAAACACCATATATTTT
- TRBJ1-1 TRBV6-6 - CASSPEGARRNTEAFF TGTGCCAGCAGCCCAGAAGGGGCGAGGAGGAACACTGAAGCTTTCTTT
- TRBJ2-3 TRBV5-4 - CASSRRGTDTQYF TGTGCCAGCAGCCGTCGGGGCACAGATACGCAGTATTTT
TRBD1 TRBJ1-3 TRBV10-1 - CASSDWTGRAGNTIYF TGCGCCAGCAGTGATTGGACAGGACGGGCAGGAAACACCATATATTTT
TRBD2 TRBJ2-7 TRBV25-1 - CASSESAGGKLYEQYF TGTGCCAGCAGTGAATCGGCCGGGGGGAAGCTCTACGAGCAGTACTTC
TRBD1 TRBJ1-1 TRBV6-6 - CASTGQGETEAFF TGTGCCAGCACTGGACAGGGGGAGACTGAAGCTTTCTTT
TRBD2 TRBJ2-3 TRBV9 - CASSVGTSGSTDTQYF TGTGCCAGCAGCGTAGGGACTAGCGGTAGCACAGATACGCAGTATTTT
- TRBJ2-2 TRBV9 - CASSPLRATGELFF TGTGCCAGCAGCCCTTTGCGGGCGACCGGGGAGCTGTTTTTT
TRBD1 TRBJ2-1 TRBV7-8 - CASSPDLGPGQGNNEQFF TGTGCCAGCAGCCCCGACCTAGGCCCGGGACAGGGGAACAATGAGCAGTTCTTC
TRBD2 TRBJ2-5 TRBV4-2 - CASSPSGGGRLNQETQYF TGTGCCAGCAGCCCTAGCGGGGGGGGCCGATTGAACCAAGAGACCCAGTACTTC
- TRBJ2-2 TRBV15 - CATSRDRTSTGELFF TGTGCCACCAGCAGAGATAGAACTAGCACCGGGGAGCTGTTTTTT
- TRBJ1-1 TRBV7-9 - CASSLDFGGSEAFF TGTGCCAGCAGCTTAGATTTCGGAGGGTCTGAAGCTTTCTTT
TRBD2 TRBJ2-7 TRBV5-1 - CASSPPRLAGGQEQYF TGCGCCAGCAGCCCCCCTAGACTAGCGGGGGGGCAGGAGCAGTACTTC
- TRBJ2-5 TRBV15 - CATSRDLSGGETQYF TGTGCCACCAGCAGAGACCTCTCCGGGGGAGAGACCCAGTACTTC
TRBD1 TRBJ1-1 TRBV30 few CAYGTGNTEAFF TGTGCCTATGGGACAGGGAACACTGAAGCTTTCTTT
TRBD2 TRBJ2-3 TRBV5-6 - CASSFGGGLADTQYF TGTGCCAGCAGCTTCGGGGGGGGATTGGCAGATACGCAGTATTTT
TRBD1 TRBJ1-1 TRBV7-2 - CASSFPGQRVTEAFF TGTGCCAGCAGCTTTCCGGGACAGAGGGTTACTGAAGCTTTCTTT
TRBD2 TRBJ2-5 TRBV5-4 - CASSPAGGGETQYF TGTGCCAGCAGCCCGGCGGGCGGGGGAGAGACCCAGTACTTC
- TRBJ2-6 TRBV18 - CASSEVGSGANVLTF TGTGCCAGCTCAGAGGTGGGCTCTGGGGCCAACGTCCTGACTTTC
TRBD2 TRBJ2-1 TRBV27 - CASSFMAGGWNEQFF TGTGCCAGCAGTTTCATGGCGGGGGGGTGGAATGAGCAGTTCTTC
TRBD1 TRBJ2-3 TRBV29-1 - CSARDRGGDTQYF TGCAGCGCCAGGGACAGGGGAGGGGATACGCAGTATTTT
- TRBJ2-3 TRBV18 - CASSPQGRDTQYF TGTGCCAGCTCACCCCAGGGAAGGGATACGCAGTATTTT